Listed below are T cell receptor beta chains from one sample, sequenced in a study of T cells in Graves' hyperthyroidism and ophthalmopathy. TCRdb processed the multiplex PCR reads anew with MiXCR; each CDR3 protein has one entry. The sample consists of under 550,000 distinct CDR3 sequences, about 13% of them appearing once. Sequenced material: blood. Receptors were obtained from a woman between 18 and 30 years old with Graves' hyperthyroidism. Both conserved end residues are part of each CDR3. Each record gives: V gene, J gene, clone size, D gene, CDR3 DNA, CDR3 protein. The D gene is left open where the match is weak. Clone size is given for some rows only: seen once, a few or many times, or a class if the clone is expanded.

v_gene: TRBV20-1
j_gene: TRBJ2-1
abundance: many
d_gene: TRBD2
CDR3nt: TGCAGTGCTAGAGATAATATAGGGCGGGAGATAGAGCAGTTCTTC
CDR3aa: CSARDNIGREIEQFF

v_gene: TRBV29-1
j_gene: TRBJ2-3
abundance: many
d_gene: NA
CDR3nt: TGCAGCGTTGCGAAGCGGGCCACAGATACGCAGTATTTT
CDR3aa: CSVAKRATDTQYF

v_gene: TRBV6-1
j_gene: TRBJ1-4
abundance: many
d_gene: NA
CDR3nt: TGTGCCAGCGGTACCCGGGGTGAAAAACTGTTTTTT
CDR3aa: CASGTRGEKLFF

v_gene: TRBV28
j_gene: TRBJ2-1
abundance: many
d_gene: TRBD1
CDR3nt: TGTGCCAGCAGTGGAGGACAGGGAGGTACCTACAATGAGCAGTTCTTC
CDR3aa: CASSGGQGGTYNEQFF

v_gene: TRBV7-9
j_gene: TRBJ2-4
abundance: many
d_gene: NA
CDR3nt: TGTGCCAGCAGCCTCGGGTCTCGCGGGGACATTCAGTACTTC
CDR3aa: CASSLGSRGDIQYF

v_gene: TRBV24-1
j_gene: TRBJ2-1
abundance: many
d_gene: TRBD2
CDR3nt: TGTGCCACCAGTGACGAATCAGCGGGAGCCAGAGTGACCTACAATGAGCAGTTCTTC
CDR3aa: CATSDESAGARVTYNEQFF

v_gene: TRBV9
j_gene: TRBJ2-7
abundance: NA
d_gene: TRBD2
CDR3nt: TGTGCCAGCAGCGACCGACTAGCGGGAGTGGGGGAGCAGTACTTC
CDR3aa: CASSDRLAGVGEQYF

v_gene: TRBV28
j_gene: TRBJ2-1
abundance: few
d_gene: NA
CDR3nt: TGTGCCAGCAGTACCCAGGATCTCAGGCGTTCCTTTAAGTCCTACAATGAGCAGTTCTTC
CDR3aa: CASSTQDLRRSFKSYNEQFF

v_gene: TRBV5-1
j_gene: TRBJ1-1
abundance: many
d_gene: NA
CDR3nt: TGCGCCAGCAGCAGGACAAGGTGGACCACTGAAGCTTTCTTT
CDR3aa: CASSRTRWTTEAFF

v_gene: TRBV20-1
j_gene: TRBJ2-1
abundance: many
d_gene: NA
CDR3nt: TGCAGTGCTAGAAAACACCTGTCCGAGCAGTTCTTC
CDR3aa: CSARKHLSEQFF

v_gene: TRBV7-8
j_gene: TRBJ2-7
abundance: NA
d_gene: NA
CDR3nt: TGTGCCAGCAGCCCCGCCCAGGGTCCCCGCATCTACGAGCAGTACTTC
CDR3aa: CASSPAQGPRIYEQYF

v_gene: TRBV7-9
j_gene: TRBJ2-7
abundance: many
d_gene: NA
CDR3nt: TGTGCCAGCAGCTTAGATTCGACTAGTCGAGAGCAGTACTTC
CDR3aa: CASSLDSTSREQYF

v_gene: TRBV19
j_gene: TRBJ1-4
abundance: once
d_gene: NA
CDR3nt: TGTGCCAGTAGTGACACCGCCTCCCTGGGGAATGAAAAACTGTTTTTT
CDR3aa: CASSDTASLGNEKLFF

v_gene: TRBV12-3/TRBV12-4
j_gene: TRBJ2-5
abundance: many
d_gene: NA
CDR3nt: TGTGCCAGCAGCCCCACGGTCGGATGGGGCCAAGAGACCCAGTACTTC
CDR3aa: CASSPTVGWGQETQYF

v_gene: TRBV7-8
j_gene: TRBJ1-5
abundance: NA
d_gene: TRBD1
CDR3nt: TGTGCCAGCAGCTTAGCGCTGGGGGACAGGGTCACACATTTT
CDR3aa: CASSLALGDRVTHF

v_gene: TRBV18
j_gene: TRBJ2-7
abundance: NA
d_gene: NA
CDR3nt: TGTGCCAGCTCACTTCCAAGGACTGCAAGCTCCTACGAGCAGTACTTC
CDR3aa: CASSLPRTASSYEQYF

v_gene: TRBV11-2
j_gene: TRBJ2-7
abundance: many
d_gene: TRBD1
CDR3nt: TGTGCCAGCTTAAGTTTACAGGGGCGCGAGCAGTACTTC
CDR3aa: CASLSLQGREQYF

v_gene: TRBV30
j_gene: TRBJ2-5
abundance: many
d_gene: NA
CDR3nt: TGTGCCTGGAGTGGGGCCCAGACCCAGTACTTC
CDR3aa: CAWSGAQTQYF

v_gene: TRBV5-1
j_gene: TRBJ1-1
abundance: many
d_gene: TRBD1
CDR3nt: TGCGCCAGCAGCCCAGGGACAGGTGGAGGTGAAGCTTTCTTT
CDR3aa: CASSPGTGGGEAFF

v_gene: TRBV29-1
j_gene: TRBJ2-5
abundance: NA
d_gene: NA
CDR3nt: TGCAGCGTTGAAGAGGCTTGGGACGGTGAATTATCCCAAGAGACCCAGTACTTC
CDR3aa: CSVEEAWDGELSQETQYF

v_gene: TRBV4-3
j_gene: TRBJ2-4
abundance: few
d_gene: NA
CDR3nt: TGCGCCAGCAGCCGGGTCGAGGGTATGGGGGACATTCAGTACTTC
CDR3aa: CASSRVEGMGDIQYF

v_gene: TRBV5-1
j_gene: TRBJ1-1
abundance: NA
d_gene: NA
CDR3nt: TGCGCCAGCAGCTCCGGGGGACCTATCACTGAAGCTTTCTTT
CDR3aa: CASSSGGPITEAFF

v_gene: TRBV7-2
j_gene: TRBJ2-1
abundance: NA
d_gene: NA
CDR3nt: TGTGCCAGCAGACCTACCCCCGGGGGCTACAATGAGCAGTTCTTC
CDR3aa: CASRPTPGGYNEQFF

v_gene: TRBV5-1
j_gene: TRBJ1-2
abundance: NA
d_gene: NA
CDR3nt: TGCGCCAGCAGAGAGGACCCCGGAGTCTATGGCTACACCTTC
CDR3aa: CASREDPGVYGYTF

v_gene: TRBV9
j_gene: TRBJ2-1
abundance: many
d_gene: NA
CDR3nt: TGTGCCAGCAGCCCGAGGGGGACGTCCTACAATGAGCAGTTCTTC
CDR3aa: CASSPRGTSYNEQFF

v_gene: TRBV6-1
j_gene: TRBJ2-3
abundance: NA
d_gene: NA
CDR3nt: TGTGCCAGCAGCTATAACCCACCAGATACGCAGTATTTT
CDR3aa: CASSYNPPDTQYF

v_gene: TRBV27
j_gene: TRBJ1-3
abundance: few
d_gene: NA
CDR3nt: TGTGCCAGCAGTTTATTCACCCCTCAACCGGGGGCGGCGGGAAACACCATATATTTT
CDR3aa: CASSLFTPQPGAAGNTIYF

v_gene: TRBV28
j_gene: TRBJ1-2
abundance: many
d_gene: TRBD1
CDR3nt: TGTGCCAGCAGTTCTGAACAGGGGTTTGGCTACACCTTC
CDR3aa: CASSSEQGFGYTF

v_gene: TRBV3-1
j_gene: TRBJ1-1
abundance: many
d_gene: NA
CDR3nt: TGTGCCAGCAGTCCAAGCTGGGCAGCGAACACTGAAGCTTTCTTT
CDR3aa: CASSPSWAANTEAFF

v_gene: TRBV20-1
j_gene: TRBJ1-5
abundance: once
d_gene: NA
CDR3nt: TGCAGTGCTAGAGTTTTGGTAGCCTCGGGGCAGCCCCAGCATTTT
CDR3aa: CSARVLVASGQPQHF

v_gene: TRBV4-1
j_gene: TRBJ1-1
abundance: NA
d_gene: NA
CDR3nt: TGCGCCAGCAGCCAAGATTTGGGCGGCTCCACTGAAGCTTTCTTT
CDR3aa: CASSQDLGGSTEAFF

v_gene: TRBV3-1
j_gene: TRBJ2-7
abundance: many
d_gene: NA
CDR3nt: TGTGCCAGCAGCCTCACTAGCAATGCGCTCGAGCAGTACTTC
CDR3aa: CASSLTSNALEQYF

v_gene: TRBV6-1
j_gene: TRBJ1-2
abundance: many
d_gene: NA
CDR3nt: TGTGCCAGCAGCGAAGGGGGTTCTTATGGCTACACCTTC
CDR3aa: CASSEGGSYGYTF

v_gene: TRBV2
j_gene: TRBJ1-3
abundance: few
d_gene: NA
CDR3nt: TGTGCCAGCAGTGAGGAGGGTAACTCTGGAAACACCATATATTTT
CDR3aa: CASSEEGNSGNTIYF

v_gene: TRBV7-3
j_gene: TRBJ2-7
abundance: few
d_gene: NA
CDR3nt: TGTGCCAGCAGCCCAGGACCGTGGACTGATTCCTACGAGCAGTACTTC
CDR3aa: CASSPGPWTDSYEQYF

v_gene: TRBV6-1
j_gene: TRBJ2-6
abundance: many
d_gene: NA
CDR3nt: TGTGCCAGCAGTCCCCGCCGCCTCTCTGGGGCCAACGTCCTGACTTTC
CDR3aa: CASSPRRLSGANVLTF

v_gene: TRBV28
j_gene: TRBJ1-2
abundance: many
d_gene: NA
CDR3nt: TGTGCCAGCAGAGAGACAGCCTATGGCTACACCTTC
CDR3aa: CASRETAYGYTF

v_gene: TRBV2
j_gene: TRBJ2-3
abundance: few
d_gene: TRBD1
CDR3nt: TGTGCCAGCATTCGGACAGGGATAGGAGCAGATACGCAGTATTTT
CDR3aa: CASIRTGIGADTQYF

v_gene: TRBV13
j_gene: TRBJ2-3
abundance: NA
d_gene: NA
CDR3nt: TGTGCCAGCAGCCTTGACGGGCGAAGCACAGATACGCAGTATTTT
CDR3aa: CASSLDGRSTDTQYF

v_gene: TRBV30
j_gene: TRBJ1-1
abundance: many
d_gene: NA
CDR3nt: TGTGCCTGGAGTTTTTCAGACACTGAAGCTTTCTTT
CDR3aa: CAWSFSDTEAFF

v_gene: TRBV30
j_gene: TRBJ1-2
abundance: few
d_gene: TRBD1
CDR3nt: TGTGCCTGGATTCCGGACAGGGACTATGGCTACACCTTC
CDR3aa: CAWIPDRDYGYTF

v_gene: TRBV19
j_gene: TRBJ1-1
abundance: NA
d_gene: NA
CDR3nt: TGTGCCAGTAGTATTAACCCGAACACTGAAGCTTTCTTT
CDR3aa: CASSINPNTEAFF

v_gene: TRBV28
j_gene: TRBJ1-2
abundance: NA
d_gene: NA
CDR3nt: TGTGCCAGCAGTCCAAATCCGGGACGGGGCGTCTATGGCTACACCTTC
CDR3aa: CASSPNPGRGVYGYTF

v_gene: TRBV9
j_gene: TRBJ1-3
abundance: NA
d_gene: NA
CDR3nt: TGTGCCAGCACCGTAGGTTCCGGGGCTGGAAACACCATATATTTT
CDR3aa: CASTVGSGAGNTIYF

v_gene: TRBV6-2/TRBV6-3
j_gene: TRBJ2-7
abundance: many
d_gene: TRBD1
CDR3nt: TGTGCCAGCAGTTACGGACAGGGCTTCTCCTACGAGCAGTACTTC
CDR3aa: CASSYGQGFSYEQYF

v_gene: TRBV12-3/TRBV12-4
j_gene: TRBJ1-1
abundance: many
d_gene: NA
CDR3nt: TGTGCCAGCCGCCAGGCCCAGGGTTGGACTGAAGCTTTCTTT
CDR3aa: CASRQAQGWTEAFF

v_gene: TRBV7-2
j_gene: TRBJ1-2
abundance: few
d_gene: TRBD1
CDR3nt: TGTGCCAGCAGGCTTCCCGGGGGACAGTCTAACTATGGCTACACCTTC
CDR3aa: CASRLPGGQSNYGYTF

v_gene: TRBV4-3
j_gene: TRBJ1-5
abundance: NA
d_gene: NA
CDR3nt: TGCGCCAGCAGCCAAGACAGTTATAGCAATCAGCCCCAGCATTTT
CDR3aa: CASSQDSYSNQPQHF

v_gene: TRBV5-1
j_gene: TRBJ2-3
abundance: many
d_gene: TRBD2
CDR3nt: TGCGCCAGCAGCCTCGGGACTAGCTCTAGCACAGATACGCAGTATTTT
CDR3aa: CASSLGTSSSTDTQYF

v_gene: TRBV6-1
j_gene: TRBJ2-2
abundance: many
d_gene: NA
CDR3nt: TGTGCCAGCAGTGAACTTAAGGCGGCCGGGGAGCTGTTTTTT
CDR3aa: CASSELKAAGELFF

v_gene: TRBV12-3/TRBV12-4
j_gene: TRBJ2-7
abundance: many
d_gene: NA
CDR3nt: TGTGCCAGCAGTCCGCCGTCCGGGTTTACCGAGCAGTACTTC
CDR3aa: CASSPPSGFTEQYF

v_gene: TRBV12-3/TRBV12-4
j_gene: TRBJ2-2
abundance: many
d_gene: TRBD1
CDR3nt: TGTGCCAGCAGTTTAGCTGTGACAGGGATTACCGGGGAGCTGTTTTTT
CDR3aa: CASSLAVTGITGELFF

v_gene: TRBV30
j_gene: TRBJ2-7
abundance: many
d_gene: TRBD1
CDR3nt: TGTGCCTGGAGTCCCACCGGGACAGGGGGCGGGGAGCAGTACTTC
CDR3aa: CAWSPTGTGGGEQYF

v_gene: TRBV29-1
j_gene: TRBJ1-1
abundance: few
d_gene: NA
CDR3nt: TGCAGCGTTGAGCGGGGGCTAGGCACTGAAGCTTTCTTT
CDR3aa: CSVERGLGTEAFF